This T cell receptor (beta chain) was sequenced for a study of T-cell reconstitution after alpha-beta-depleted transplantation in children. The sample holds many counts of this clonotype. Using unique molecular identifiers, the investigators prepared the TCRbeta library. One entry per CDR3 protein, called by TCRdb with MiXCR from the PCR reads. The sample yields approximately 300,000 distinct CDR3 sequences, approximately 10% seen once. The sequenced sample was peripheral blood, obtained 180 days after TCRalphabeta/CD19-depleted stem cell transplant. The receptor was derived from a male patient aged 2-15 years who had a stem cell transplant for chronic granulomatous disease, so the T cells may come from the graft donor.

The CDR3 DNA follows: TGCGCCAGCAGCCCGGGACTAAGTAGTTACGCCGGGGAGCTGTTTTTT. This sequence encodes CASSPGLSSYAGELFF. The V and J genes are TRBV5-1 and TRBJ2-2; 7 bases align to TRBD2. CDR3 size: 16 residues. The junction had 12 bases not matched to a gene; V was cut back by 4 bases and J by 6 bases. Germline V gene lookup returns CDR1 SGHRS and CDR2 YFSETQ.